This T cell receptor beta chain came from a study of control samples from healthy donors and cancer patients. This clone was counted a single time. The CDR3 has 15 amino acids. Per the germline V gene, CDR1 is SNHLY and CDR2 is FYNNEI. V was pared by 3 bases and J by 10 bases, with 12 bases of the junction left unmatched. TCRdb's copy holds only in-frame clones and misses some; the assay was immunoSEQ multiplex PCR. Among 55,000 to 80,000 clones, around 90% were seen once, and the ten largest hold roughly 5.5%. This receptor was obtained from a man aged 55 to 70 with colorectal cancer. V gene TRBV2 combines with J gene TRBJ2-7; TRBD1 matches at 10 bases. What was sequenced was PBMCs. CDR3 region: CASSEGILRTGGQYF. The CDR3 DNA reads TGTGCCAGCAGTGAGGGGATTCTTCGGACAGGGGGACAGTACTTC.